The TCR beta chain described here comes from a study of blood T cell repertoires in COVID-19. Study-wide background: The origin of the acute and convalescent COVID-19 samples was the United States, Italy and Spain. Sample material is recorded as cDNA or gDNA derived from T cells, B-cell-depleted T cells, or PBMCs.

Original methodology: It was from reference gene primer amplification that nucleated cell counts were estimated. Generated by immunoSEQ multiplex PCR, the TCRdb table keeps only in-frame clones and is missing some. V and J calls and clone size are copied from that table; D and trimming were computed from the DNA. Counted here are more than 150,000 clones, approximately 83% occurring once; the ten biggest clones make up 10% to 15%. The ends lost 1 base at V and 4 bases at J; junction bases unmatched: 6. The CDR3 runs 16 residues. Per the germline V gene, CDR1 is SGHTA and CDR2 is FQGNSA. This receptor was identified in a man aged 70 or older who had recovered from COVID-19. The sample consisted of peripheral blood. The chain is built from TRBV7-2 and TRBJ2-7, with 11 bases aligning to TRBD2. The CDR3: CASSLVGLAEEYEQYF. The CDR3 coding sequence is TGTGCCAGCAGCTTAGTGGGACTAGCGGAAGAGTACGAGCAGTACTTC.